These 13 T cell receptor beta chains were all obtained from the same sample, sequenced in a study of T cell changes during pregnancy in multiple sclerosis. The table came from immunoSEQ multiplex PCR; TCRdb's copy has only in-frame clones and leaves some out. The sample lists tens of thousands of clones; almost 95% were seen once. The sequencing here drew on peripheral blood, taken before pregnancy. The receptors stem from a female donor with multiple sclerosis, enrolled in a pregnancy study.

The chain links TRBV11-2 to TRBJ2-1; D remains unclear. The V gene lost 1 base and the J gene lost 15 bases, with 10 bases spanning the gap. The CDR3 consists of 11 residues. The germline CDR1 and CDR2 sequences are SGHAT and FQNNGV. The CDR3 DNA is TGTGCCAGCAGCTTAGGTAATATGAGGTTCTTC. This sequence encodes CASSLGNMRFF.

This chain joins TRBV27 and TRBJ1-5, with no clear D. The CDR3 is 13 residues long. From germline, CDR1 is MNHEY and CDR2 SMNVEV (reference sequence). Trimming removed 2 bases at V and 5 bases at J, with 7 bases between. The DNA of the CDR3 is TGTGCCAGCAGTTTAGGACTTTATCAGCCCCAGCATTTT. Translated: CASSLGLYQPQHF.

The V gene is TRBV7-2, the J gene TRBJ2-7; TRBD2 aligns across 14 bases. V was clipped by 5 bases and J by 4 bases; unmatched bases: 10. The CDR3 has 17 residues. Germline lookup yields CDR1 SGHTA and CDR2 FQGNSA. The CDR3 DNA reads TGTGCCAGCAGCCGAAACCCGGGACTAGCGGGAGCGTACGAGCAGTACTTC. Protein sequence: CASSRNPGLAGAYEQYF.

The rearrangement uses TRBV6-5 and TRBJ2-5; D unresolved. CDR1 is MNHEY and CDR2 is SVGAGI in the germline V gene. The CDR3 covers 12 residues. As DNA, the CDR3 is TGTGCGACTCTGGGTCCCCAAGAGACCCAGTACTTC. It is translated as CATLGPQETQYF.

The chain recombines TRBV27 with TRBJ2-1; no firm D call. The CDR3 loop spans 12 amino acids. Germline CDR1 MNHEY, CDR2 SMNVEV (reference sequence). Trimming removed 6 bases at V and 6 bases at J, with 9 bases between. DNA for the CDR3: TGTGCCAGCAGCCTCTACCCCAATGAGCAGTTCTTC. Encoded protein: CASSLYPNEQFF.

This clone was detected only a few times. The genes are TRBV11-2 and TRBJ1-1; D remains ambiguous. Germline CDR1 SGHAT, CDR2 FQNNGV. The CDR3 has 13 amino acids. V was trimmed by 5 bases and J by 0 bases, leaving 7 bases between them. The CDR3 DNA sequence: TGTGCCAGCAGCGATGACTTGAACACTGAAGCTTTCTTT. The encoded protein is CASSDDLNTEAFF.

The chain is built from TRBV7-2 and TRBJ2-7; 12 bases agree with TRBD2. Germline V CDR1 and CDR2: SGHTA, FQGNSA. J was trimmed by 7 bases and V by 1 base; bases with no gene match: 17. The CDR3 runs 19 residues. Here the CDR3 DNA reads TGTGCCAGCAGCTTAGGGGGGTCCGGACTAGCGGGATGGGCGGGAGAGCAGTACTTC. The encoded protein is CASSLGGSGLAGWAGEQYF.

V gene TRBV9 combines with J gene TRBJ2-2, with 10 nucleotides matching TRBD1. This CDR3 has 15 amino acids. Germline V gives CDR1 SGDLS, CDR2 YYNGEE. With V trimmed by 6 bases and J by 8 bases, 10 bases remained unmatched. The CDR3 loop is CASKAGTGEWGELFF. The CDR3 coding sequence is TGTGCCAGCAAGGCGGGGACAGGGGAATGGGGGGAGCTGTTTTTT.

The V and J genes are TRBV6-4 and TRBJ1-1; 7 bases match TRBD1. CDR1 MRHNA and CDR2 SNTAGT come from the germline V gene. Losses at the gene ends were 5 bases for V and 5 bases for J; bases not matched to a gene: 8. The length of the CDR3 is 14 residues. The CDR3 sequence is CASSPWGTATEAFF. Written as DNA, the CDR3 is TGTGCCAGCAGTCCCTGGGGGACAGCGACTGAAGCTTTCTTT.

In this sample, this clone turned up once. This sample includes further DNA sequences coding for the same CDR3. The chain links TRBV18 to TRBJ1-1; the D gene is possibly TRBD1 (6 bases). Per the germline V gene, CDR1 is KGHSH and CDR2 is LQKENI. Between the trimmed V and J ends, which lost 0 bases and 2 bases, there was a span of 7 bases. CDR3 length equals 14 residues. CDR3 residues: CASSPPRGNTEAFF. CDR3 bases: TGTGCCAGCTCACCACCCAGGGGAAACACTGAAGCTTTCTTT.

The chain is built from TRBV7-6 and TRBJ2-2; D might be TRBD2 (5 bases). Per the germline V gene, CDR1 is SGHVS and CDR2 is FNYEAQ. There are 14 residues in the CDR3. V was shortened by 5 bases and J by 0 bases, with 7 bases between the two germline ends. The CDR3 sequence is CASSLGANTGELFF. CDR3 nucleotide sequence: TGTGCCAGCAGCCTCGGGGCGAACACCGGGGAGCTGTTTTTT.

The chain links TRBV7-2 to TRBJ2-7; TRBD2 matches 15 bases. The germline V gene has CDR1 SGHTA and CDR2 FQGNSA. The CDR3 extends over 17 amino acids. Trimming took 3 bases from V and 0 from J; bases not matched to a gene: 3. The CDR3 coding sequence is TGTGCCAGCAGCTTGGGACTAGCGGGAGGAAGCTCCTACGAGCAGTACTTC. It encodes CASSLGLAGGSSYEQYF.

The chain's CDR3 is CASSTRRVPYEQYF. The CDR3 DNA reads TGTGCCAGCAGCACCAGACGGGTCCCCTACGAGCAGTACTTC. The rearrangement links TRBV11-3 to TRBJ2-7; no reliable D call. The CDR3 covers 14 residues. Per germline, CDR1 SGHNT and CDR2 YENEEA. Trimming removed 5 bases from V and 2 bases from J, with 13 bases in between.